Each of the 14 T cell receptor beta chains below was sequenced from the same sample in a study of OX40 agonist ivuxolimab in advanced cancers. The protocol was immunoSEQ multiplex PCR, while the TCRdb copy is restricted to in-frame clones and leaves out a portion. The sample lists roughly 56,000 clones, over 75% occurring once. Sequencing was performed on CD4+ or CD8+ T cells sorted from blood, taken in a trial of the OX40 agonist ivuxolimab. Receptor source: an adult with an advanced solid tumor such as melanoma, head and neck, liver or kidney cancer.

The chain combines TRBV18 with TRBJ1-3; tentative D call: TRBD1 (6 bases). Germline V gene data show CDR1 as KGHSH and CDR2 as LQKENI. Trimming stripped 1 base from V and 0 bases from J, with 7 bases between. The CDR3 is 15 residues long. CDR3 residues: CASSPQGDSGNTIYF. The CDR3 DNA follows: TGTGCCAGCTCACCACAGGGGGACTCTGGAAACACCATATATTTT.

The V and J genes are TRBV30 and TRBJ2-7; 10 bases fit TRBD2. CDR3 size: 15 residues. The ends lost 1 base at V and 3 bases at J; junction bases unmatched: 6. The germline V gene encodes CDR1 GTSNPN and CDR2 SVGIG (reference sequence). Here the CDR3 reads CAWSGASGSLYEQYF. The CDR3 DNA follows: TGTGCCTGGAGTGGAGCTAGCGGGAGCCTCTACGAGCAGTACTTC.

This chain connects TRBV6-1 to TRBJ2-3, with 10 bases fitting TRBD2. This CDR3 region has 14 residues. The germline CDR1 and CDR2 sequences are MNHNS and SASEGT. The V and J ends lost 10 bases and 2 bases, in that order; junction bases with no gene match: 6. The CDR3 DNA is TGTGCCACTACCGGGACTAGCGACACAGATACGCAGTATTTT. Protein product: CATTGTSDTDTQYF.

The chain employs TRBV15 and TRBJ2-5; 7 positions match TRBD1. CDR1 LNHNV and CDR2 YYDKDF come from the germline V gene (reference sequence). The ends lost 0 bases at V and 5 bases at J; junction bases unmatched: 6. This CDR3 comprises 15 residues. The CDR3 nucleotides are TGTGCCACCAGCAGAGATTTGACAGGGTCGGAGACCCAGTACTTC. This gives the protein CATSRDLTGSETQYF.

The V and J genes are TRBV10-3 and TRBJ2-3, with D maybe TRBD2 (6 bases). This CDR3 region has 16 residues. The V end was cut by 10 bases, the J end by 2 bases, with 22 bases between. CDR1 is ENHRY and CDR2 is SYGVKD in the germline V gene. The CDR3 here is CATAWTTQPATDTQYF. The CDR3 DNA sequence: TGTGCCACGGCCTGGACTACACAACCCGCCACAGATACGCAGTATTTT.

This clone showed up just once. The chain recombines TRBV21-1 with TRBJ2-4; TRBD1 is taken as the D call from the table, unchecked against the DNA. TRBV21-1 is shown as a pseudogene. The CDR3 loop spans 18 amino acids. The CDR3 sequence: CASSRSSKDILAKNIQYF. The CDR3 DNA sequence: TGTGCCAGCAGCAGGTCCTCCAAGGACATCTTAGCCAAAAACATTCAGTACTTC.

As DNA, the CDR3 is TGTGCCAGCAGCTTAGGGACAGGGGTGCGCACTGAAGCTTTCTTT. This codes for CASSLGTGVRTEAFF. V gene TRBV7-9 combines with J gene TRBJ1-1, with 9 bases lining up with TRBD1. The CDR3 spans 15 residues. Germline V gives CDR1 SEHNR, CDR2 FQNEAQ (reference sequence). The trim removed 1 base at V and 4 bases at J, leaving 4 bases unmatched.

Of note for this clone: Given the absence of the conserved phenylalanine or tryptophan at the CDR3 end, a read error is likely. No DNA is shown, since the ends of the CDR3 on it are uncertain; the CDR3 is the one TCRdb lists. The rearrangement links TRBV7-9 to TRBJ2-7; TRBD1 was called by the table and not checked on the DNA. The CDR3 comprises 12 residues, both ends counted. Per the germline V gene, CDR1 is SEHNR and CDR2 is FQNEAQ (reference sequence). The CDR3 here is CASSYTGTESRI.

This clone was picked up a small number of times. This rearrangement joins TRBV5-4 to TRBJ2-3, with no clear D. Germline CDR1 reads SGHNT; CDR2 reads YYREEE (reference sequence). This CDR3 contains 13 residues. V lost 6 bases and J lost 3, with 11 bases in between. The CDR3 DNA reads TGTGCCAGCACCTTCGACCGGACAGATACGCAGTATTTT. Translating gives CASTFDRTDTQYF.

CDR3 amino acids: CASSPRTVSYNSPLHF. The CDR3 nucleotides read TGTGCCAGCAGCCCGAGGACAGTCTCCTATAATTCACCCCTCCACTTT. This sequence joins TRBV7-9 and TRBJ1-6, with TRBD1 as a possible D gene (6 bases). CDR3 size: 16 residues. V gave up 5 bases and J gave up 0 bases, with 11 bases separating them. From germline, CDR1 is SEHNR and CDR2 FQNEAQ (reference sequence).

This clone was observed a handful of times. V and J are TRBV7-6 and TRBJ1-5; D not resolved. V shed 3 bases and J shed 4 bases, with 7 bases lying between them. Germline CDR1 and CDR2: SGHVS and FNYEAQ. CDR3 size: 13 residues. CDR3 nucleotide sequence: TGTGCCAGCAGCTTGAGACCAAATCAGCCCCAGCATTTT. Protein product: CASSLRPNQPQHF. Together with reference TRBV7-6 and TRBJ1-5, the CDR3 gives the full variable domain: GAGVSQSPRYKVTKRGQDVALRCDPISGHVSLYWYRQALGQGPEFLTYFNYEAQQDKSGLPNDRFSAERPEGSISTLTIQRTEQRDSAMYRCASSLRPNQPQHFGDGTRLSIL.

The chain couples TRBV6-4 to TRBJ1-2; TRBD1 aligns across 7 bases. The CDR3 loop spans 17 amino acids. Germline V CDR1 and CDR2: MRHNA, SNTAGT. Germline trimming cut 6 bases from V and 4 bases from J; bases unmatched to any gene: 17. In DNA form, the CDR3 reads TGTGCCAGCAGCGATACCAGCACTTTACAGGGGCTCTATGGCTACACCTTC. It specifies CASSDTSTLQGLYGYTF.

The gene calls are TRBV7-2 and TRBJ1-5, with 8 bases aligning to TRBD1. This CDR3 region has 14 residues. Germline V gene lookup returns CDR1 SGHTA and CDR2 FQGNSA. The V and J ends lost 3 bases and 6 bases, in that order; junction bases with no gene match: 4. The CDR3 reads CASSFRQGTQPQHF. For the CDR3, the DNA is TGTGCCAGCAGCTTCCGACAGGGGACTCAGCCCCAGCATTTT.

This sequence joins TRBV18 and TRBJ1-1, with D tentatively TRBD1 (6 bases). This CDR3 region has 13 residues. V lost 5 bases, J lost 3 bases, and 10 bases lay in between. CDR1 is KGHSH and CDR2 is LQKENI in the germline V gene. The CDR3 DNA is TGTGCCAGCTCAAGGGGGAAGGACACTGAAGCTTTCTTT. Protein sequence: CASSRGKDTEAFF.